This T cell receptor (beta chain) was sequenced for a study of PD-L1 blockade in urothelial cancer. The CDR3 length is 14 residues. The germline V gene has CDR1 MNHEY and CDR2 SMNVEV (reference sequence). V lost 9 bases to trimming and J lost 5 bases, with 16 bases between them. Time point defined: peripheral blood 6 weeks after treatment start. The protocol was immunoSEQ multiplex PCR, while the TCRdb copy is restricted to in-frame clones and leaves out a portion. The table shows 120,000 or so clones, with 86% occurring only once. This receptor was obtained from a man in his fifties or sixties with urothelial cancer. The V call is TRBV27, the J call TRBJ2-2; weak D call: TRBD2 (5 bases). The input for sequencing was PBMCs, taken around atezolizumab (anti-PD-L1) treatment. Written as DNA, the CDR3 is TGTGCCAGTGGTGACTACTTTAAGACCGGGGAGCTGTTTTTT. Its translation is CASGDYFKTGELFF.